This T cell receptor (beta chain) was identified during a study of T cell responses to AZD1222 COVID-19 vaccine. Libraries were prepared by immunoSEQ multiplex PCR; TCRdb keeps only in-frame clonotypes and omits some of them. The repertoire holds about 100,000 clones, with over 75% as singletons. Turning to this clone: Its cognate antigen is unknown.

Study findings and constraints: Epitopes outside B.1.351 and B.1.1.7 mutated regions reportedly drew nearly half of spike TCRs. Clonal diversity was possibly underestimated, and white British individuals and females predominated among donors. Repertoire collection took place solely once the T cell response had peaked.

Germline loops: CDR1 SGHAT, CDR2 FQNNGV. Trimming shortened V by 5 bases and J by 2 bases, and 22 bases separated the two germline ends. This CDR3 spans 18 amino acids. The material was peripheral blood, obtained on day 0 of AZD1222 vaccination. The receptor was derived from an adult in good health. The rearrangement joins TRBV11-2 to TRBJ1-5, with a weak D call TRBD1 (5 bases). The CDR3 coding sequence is TGTGCCAGCAGCCCCGTCGGTAGGGCAGGGACTCGCAATCAGCCCCAGCATTTT. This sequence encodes CASSPVGRAGTRNQPQHF.